Listed below are T cell receptor beta chains from one sample, sequenced in a study of T cell repertoires in ileal Crohn's disease. Assay used: immunoSEQ multiplex PCR; TCRdb lists only in-frame clones, some missing. The table records 6,000 to 8,000 clones, more than 65% of them present only once. The specimen was ileal tissue. The receptors here all came from an adult with Crohn's disease. Each CDR3 is given with its conserved first and last residue. D genes are given only for firm matches. Some rows mark clone size as missing; the rest say once, few, many or name a class of expanded clone.

J,D,size,V,DNA,CDR3
TRBJ2-1,TRBD2,-,TRBV7-6,TGTGCCAGCAGCCCCAACAGGCTAGCGGGAGGCTACAATGAGCAGTTCTTC,CASSPNRLAGGYNEQFF
TRBJ2-6,TRBD2,-,TRBV28,TGTGCCAGCAGTTTTGCCGGGGAGGGTCCGGGAGGGGCCAACGTCCTGACTTTC,CASSFAGEGPGGANVLTF
TRBJ1-3,-,-,TRBV11-2,TGTGCCAGCAGCCCGAGCTCTGGAAACACCATATATTTT,CASSPSSGNTIYF
TRBJ1-4,TRBD1,-,TRBV27,TGTGCCAGCAGTTTAGACAGGGCGAATGAAAAACTGTTTTTT,CASSLDRANEKLFF
TRBJ2-4,-,-,TRBV6-1,TGTGCCAGCATAGGGGGAGGGACGGGTAAAAACATTCAGTACTTC,CASIGGGTGKNIQYF
TRBJ1-6,-,-,TRBV6-1,TGTGCCACCATTACAGGGAATAATTCACCCCTCCACTTT,CATITGNNSPLHF
TRBJ2-1,TRBD1,-,TRBV5-4,TGTGCCAGCAGCTTGGTGGACAGGGGTCAAAACAATGAGCAGTTCTTC,CASSLVDRGQNNEQFF
TRBJ2-3,TRBD2,-,TRBV6-6,TGTGCCAGCAGTTCTAGCGGGGCCACAGATACGCAGTATTTT,CASSSSGATDTQYF
TRBJ2-6,TRBD1,few,TRBV5-8,TGTGCCAGCAGCTTGGAGACAGGGACTGGGGCCAACGTCCTGACTTTC,CASSLETGTGANVLTF
TRBJ2-7,-,-,TRBV7-2,TGTGCCAGCAGCTTAGGACTATCCAGCTCCTACGAGCAGTACTTC,CASSLGLSSSYEQYF
TRBJ2-6,TRBD1,-,TRBV30,TGTGCCTGGAGCCGGGACAGGCTCTCTGGGGCCAACGTCCTGACTTTC,CAWSRDRLSGANVLTF
TRBJ1-1,TRBD1,-,TRBV4-1,TGCGCCAGCAGCCCGAACGGGGCAGGGGGGAACACTGAAGCTTTCTTT,CASSPNGAGGNTEAFF
TRBJ1-1,-,-,TRBV4-1,TGCGCCAGCAGACCTTCGGCAGACAACACCCGGCAGGGCACTGAAGCTTTCTTT,CASRPSADNTRQGTEAFF
TRBJ1-2,-,few,TRBV7-6,TGTGCCAGCAGCCCTGCGGGGGCCTCGGGCTATGGCTACACCTTC,CASSPAGASGYGYTF
TRBJ2-3,TRBD1,-,TRBV7-8,TGTGCCAGCAGCTTAGTGTACAGGGGGACTGATACGCAGTATTTT,CASSLVYRGTDTQYF
TRBJ2-3,TRBD2,-,TRBV4-1,TGCGCCAGCAGCCGGGTACTAGCGGGAGGGGATACGCAGTATTTT,CASSRVLAGGDTQYF
TRBJ1-2,-,-,TRBV25-1,TGTGCCAGCAGTGAAATATTTGGCTACACCTTC,CASSEIFGYTF
TRBJ2-5,TRBD2,-,TRBV2,TGTGCCAGCCGGCGGGAGCCAGAGACCCAGTACTTC,CASRREPETQYF
TRBJ1-1,TRBD1,-,TRBV6-1,TGTGCCAGCAGTTTCGGGACAGTGAACACTGAAGCTTTCTTT,CASSFGTVNTEAFF
TRBJ1-5,-,-,TRBV6-6,TGTGCCAGCCGGGGGGAGCCGCGTTGGCCCCAGCATTTT,CASRGEPRWPQHF
TRBJ2-1,TRBD2,-,TRBV11-3,TGTGCCAGCAGCTCCCGGGGGGGCCCATACAATGAGCAGTTCTTC,CASSSRGGPYNEQFF
TRBJ2-3,-,-,TRBV30,TGTGCCTGGAGGAAACAAACTAGCTGGGGCACAGATACGCAGTATTTT,CAWRKQTSWGTDTQYF
TRBJ1-1,TRBD1,once,TRBV14,TGTGCCAGCAGCCAGGCTACAGGGGCGAACACTGAAGCTTTCTTT,CASSQATGANTEAFF
TRBJ2-1,TRBD2,-,TRBV30,TGTGCCTGGAGGAAGGCTAGCGGCTCCTACAATGAGCAGTTCTTC,CAWRKASGSYNEQFF
TRBJ2-5,TRBD2,few,TRBV10-2,TGCGCCAGCAGGACTAGCGGGAAGGGAGAGACCCAGTACTTC,CASRTSGKGETQYF
TRBJ2-3,TRBD2,-,TRBV7-3,TGTGCCAGCAGCGGAGCGGGGGGCTTAGATACGCAGTATTTT,CASSGAGGLDTQYF
TRBJ2-7,-,-,TRBV7-9,TGTGCCAGCAGCTTCCCTTCGGAGAAATACGAGCAGTACTTC,CASSFPSEKYEQYF
TRBJ1-5,-,-,TRBV30,TGTGCCTGGAGACCGGGGGGGAGCAATCAGCCCCAGCATTTT,CAWRPGGSNQPQHF
TRBJ2-7,TRBD1,-,TRBV10-2,TGCGCCAGCAGAGACAGGGGTCGATACGAGCAGTACTTC,CASRDRGRYEQYF
TRBJ2-1,-,-,TRBV11-2,TGTGCCAGCAGCTTACCGAGAAACCCCAATGAGCAGTTCTTC,CASSLPRNPNEQFF
TRBJ2-2,-,once,TRBV19,TGTGCCAGTAGTACTCGCGGAGGCGCCGGGGAGCTGTTTTTT,CASSTRGGAGELFF